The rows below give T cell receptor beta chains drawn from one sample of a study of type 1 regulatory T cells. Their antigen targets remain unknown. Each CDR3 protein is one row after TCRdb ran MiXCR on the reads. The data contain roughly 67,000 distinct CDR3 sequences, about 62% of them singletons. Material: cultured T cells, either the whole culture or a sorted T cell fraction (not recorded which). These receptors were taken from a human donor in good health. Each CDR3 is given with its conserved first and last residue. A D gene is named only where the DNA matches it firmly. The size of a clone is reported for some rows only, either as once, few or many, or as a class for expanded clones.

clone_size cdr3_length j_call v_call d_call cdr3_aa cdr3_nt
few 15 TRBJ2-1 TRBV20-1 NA CSARALGEDYNEQFF TGCAGTGCTAGAGCTTTGGGGGAGGACTACAATGAGCAGTTCTTC
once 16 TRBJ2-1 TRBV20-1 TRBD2 CSARVSGIRKRDEQFF TGCAGTGCTAGAGTTAGCGGGATTCGAAAACGGGATGAGCAGTTCTTC
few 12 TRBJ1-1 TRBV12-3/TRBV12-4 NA CASSLLSVEAFF TGTGCCAGCAGTTTACTATCCGTTGAAGCTTTCTTT
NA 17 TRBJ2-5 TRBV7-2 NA CASSLPPAGTFQETQYF TGTGCCAGCAGCTTACCCCCTGCAGGGACTTTCCAAGAGACCCAGTACTTC
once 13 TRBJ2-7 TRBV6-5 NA CASSYFLATEQYF TGTGCCAGCAGTTACTTTCTGGCAACCGAGCAGTACTTC
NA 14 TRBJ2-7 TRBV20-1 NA CSARHYSSPDEQYF TGCAGTGCTAGACACTACTCTTCTCCGGACGAGCAGTACTTC
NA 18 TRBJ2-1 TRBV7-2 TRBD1 CASSLFSGGGRSYNEQFF TGTGCCAGCAGCTTATTTTCAGGGGGCGGCCGCTCCTACAATGAGCAGTTCTTC
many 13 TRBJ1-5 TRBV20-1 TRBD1 CSASRQGNQPQHF TGCAGTGCTAGTAGACAGGGGAATCAGCCCCAGCATTTT
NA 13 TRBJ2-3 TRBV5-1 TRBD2 CASAGVVTDTQYF TGCGCCAGCGCGGGAGTTGTCACAGATACGCAGTATTTT
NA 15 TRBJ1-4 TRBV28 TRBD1 CAGTPGGGPNEKLFF TGTGCCGGCACCCCGGGAGGGGGCCCTAATGAAAAACTGTTTTTT
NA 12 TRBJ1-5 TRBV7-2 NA CASSQPLQPQHF TGTGCCAGCAGCCAACCCCTCCAGCCCCAGCATTTT
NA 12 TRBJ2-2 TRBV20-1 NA CSANRDTGELFF TGCAGTGCGAACAGGGACACCGGGGAGCTGTTTTTT
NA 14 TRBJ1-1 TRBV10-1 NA CASSPRTWNTEAFF TGCGCCAGCAGTCCTAGGACCTGGAACACTGAAGCTTTCTTT
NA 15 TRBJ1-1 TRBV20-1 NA CSARARGQMNTEAFF TGCAGTGCCAGAGCTCGCGGACAGATGAACACTGAAGCTTTCTTT
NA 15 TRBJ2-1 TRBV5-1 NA CASSLAGIAGIEQFF TGCGCCAGCAGCTTGGCGGGGATTGCAGGGATTGAGCAGTTCTTC
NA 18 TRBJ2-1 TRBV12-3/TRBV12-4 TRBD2 CASSLISGTIFSYNEQFF TGTGCCAGCAGTTTGATATCCGGGACTATATTTTCCTACAATGAGCAGTTCTTC
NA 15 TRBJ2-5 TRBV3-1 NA CASSQEAEDGETQYF TGTGCCAGCAGCCAAGAGGCCGAGGACGGAGAGACCCAGTACTTC
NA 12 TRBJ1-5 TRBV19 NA CASSVGAQPQHF TGTGCCAGTAGTGTGGGGGCTCAGCCCCAGCATTTT
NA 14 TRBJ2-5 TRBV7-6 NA CASSQNNYQETQYF TGTGCCAGCAGCCAAAATAACTACCAAGAGACCCAGTACTTC
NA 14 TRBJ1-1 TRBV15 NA CATSRGSGNTEAFF TGTGCCACCAGCAGAGGCTCGGGGAACACTGAAGCTTTCTTT
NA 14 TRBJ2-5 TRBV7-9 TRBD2 CASRISGSEETQYF TGTGCCAGCAGAATTAGCGGGAGTGAAGAGACCCAGTACTTC
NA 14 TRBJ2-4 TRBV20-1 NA CSAREGLAKNIQYF TGCAGTGCTAGAGAGGGGTTAGCCAAAAACATTCAGTACTTC
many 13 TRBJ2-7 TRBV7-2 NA CASSLTGRYEQYF TGTGCCAGCAGCTTAACAGGGCGCTACGAGCAGTACTTC
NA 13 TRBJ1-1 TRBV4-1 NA CASSQDPAEEAFF TGCGCCAGCAGCCAAGATCCGGCCGAAGAAGCTTTCTTT
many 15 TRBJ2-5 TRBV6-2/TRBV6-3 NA CASSYSFQGRETQYF TGTGCCAGCAGTTACTCGTTCCAGGGCCGAGAGACCCAGTACTTC
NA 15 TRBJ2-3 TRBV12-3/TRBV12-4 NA CASSLRRLSTDTQYF TGTGCCAGCAGTTTAAGACGGCTTAGCACAGATACGCAGTATTTT
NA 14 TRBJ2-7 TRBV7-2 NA CASSLRAATYEQYF TGTGCCAGCAGCTTAAGGGCGGCGACCTACGAGCAGTACTTC
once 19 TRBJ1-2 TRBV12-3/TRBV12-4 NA CASSSRGRASGAVWSGYTF TGTGCCAGCAGTTCCCGGGGTCGGGCCTCGGGGGCGGTTTGGAGTGGCTACACCTTC
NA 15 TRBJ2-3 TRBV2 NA CASSWDPRRVNTQYF TGTGCCAGCAGCTGGGACCCCCGTCGAGTGAATACGCAGTATTTT
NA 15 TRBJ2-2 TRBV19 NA CASSEVHRATGELFF TGTGCCAGTAGTGAAGTGCACAGGGCCACCGGGGAGCTGTTTTTT
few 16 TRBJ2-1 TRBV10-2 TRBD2 CASSRTSGRPPDEQFF TGCGCCAGCAGCCGTACTAGCGGGAGGCCCCCAGATGAGCAGTTCTTC
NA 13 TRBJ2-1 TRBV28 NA CASSLSRDTEQFF TGTGCCAGCAGTTTATCTCGTGACACTGAGCAGTTCTTC
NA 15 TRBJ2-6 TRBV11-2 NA CASSFWDSGANVLTF TGTGCCAGCAGCTTCTGGGACTCTGGGGCCAACGTCCTGACTTTC
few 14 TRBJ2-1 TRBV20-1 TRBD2 CSASGLAGVQEQFF TGCAGTGCGTCTGGACTAGCGGGAGTACAGGAGCAGTTCTTC
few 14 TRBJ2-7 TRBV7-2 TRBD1 CASSPYDRVAEQYF TGTGCCAGCAGCCCTTATGACAGGGTCGCCGAGCAGTACTTC
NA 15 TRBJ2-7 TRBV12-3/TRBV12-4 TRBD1 CASRADRGFVYEQYF TGTGCCAGCAGAGCGGACAGGGGATTTGTTTACGAGCAGTACTTC
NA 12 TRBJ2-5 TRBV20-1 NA CSAGMEQETQYF TGCAGTGCTGGCATGGAGCAAGAGACCCAGTACTTC
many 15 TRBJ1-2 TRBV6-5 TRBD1 CASRRQGATNYGYTF TGTGCCAGCAGAAGACAGGGGGCGACTAACTATGGCTACACCTTC
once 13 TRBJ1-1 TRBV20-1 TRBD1 CSTQGQGATEAFF TGCAGTACTCAGGGACAGGGGGCGACTGAAGCTTTCTTT
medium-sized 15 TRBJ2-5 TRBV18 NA CASSRRDIALETQYF TGTGCCAGCTCACGACGGGATATAGCGTTGGAGACCCAGTACTTC
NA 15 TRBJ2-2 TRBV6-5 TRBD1 CASSRGQGWTGELFF TGTGCCAGCAGCCGAGGACAGGGTTGGACCGGGGAGCTGTTTTTT
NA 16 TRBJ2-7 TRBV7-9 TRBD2 CASSLARTSGTYEQYF TGTGCCAGCAGCTTAGCTAGGACTAGCGGAACCTACGAGCAGTACTTC
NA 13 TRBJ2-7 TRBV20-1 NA CSAREHQAYEQYF TGCAGTGCTAGAGAGCACCAGGCCTACGAGCAGTACTTC